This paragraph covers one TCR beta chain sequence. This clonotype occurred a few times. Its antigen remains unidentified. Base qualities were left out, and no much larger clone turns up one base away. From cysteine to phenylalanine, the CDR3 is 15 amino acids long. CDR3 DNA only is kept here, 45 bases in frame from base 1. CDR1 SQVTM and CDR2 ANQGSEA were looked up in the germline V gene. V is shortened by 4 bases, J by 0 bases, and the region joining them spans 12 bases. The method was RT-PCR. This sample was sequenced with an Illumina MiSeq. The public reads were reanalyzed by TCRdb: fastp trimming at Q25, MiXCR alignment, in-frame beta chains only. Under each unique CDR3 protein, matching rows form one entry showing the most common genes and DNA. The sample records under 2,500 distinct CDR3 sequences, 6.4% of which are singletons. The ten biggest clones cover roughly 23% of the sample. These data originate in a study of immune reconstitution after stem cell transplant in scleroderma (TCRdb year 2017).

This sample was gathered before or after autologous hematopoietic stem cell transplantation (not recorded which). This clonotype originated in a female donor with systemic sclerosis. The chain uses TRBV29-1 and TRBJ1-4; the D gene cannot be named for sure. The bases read TGCAGCGTTGGCCTTGGGTCCTCAACTAATGAAAAACTGTTTTTT. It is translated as CSVGLGSSTNEKLFF.